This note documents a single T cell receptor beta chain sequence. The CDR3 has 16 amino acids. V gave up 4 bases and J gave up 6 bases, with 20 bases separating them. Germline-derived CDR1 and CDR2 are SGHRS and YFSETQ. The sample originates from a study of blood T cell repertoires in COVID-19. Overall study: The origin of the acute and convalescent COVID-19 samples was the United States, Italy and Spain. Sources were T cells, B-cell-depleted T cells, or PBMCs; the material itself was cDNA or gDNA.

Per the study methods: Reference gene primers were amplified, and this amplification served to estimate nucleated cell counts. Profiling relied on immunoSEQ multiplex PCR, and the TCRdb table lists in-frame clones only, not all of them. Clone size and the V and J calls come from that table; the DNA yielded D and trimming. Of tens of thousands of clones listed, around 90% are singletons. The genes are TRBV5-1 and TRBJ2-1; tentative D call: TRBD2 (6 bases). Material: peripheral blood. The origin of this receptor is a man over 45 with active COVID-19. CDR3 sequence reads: CASSPGGLPLRNEQFF. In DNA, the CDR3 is TGCGCCAGCAGCCCTGGGGGACTCCCGTTGCGCAATGAGCAGTTCTTC.